This T cell receptor beta chain was identified in a study of OX40 agonist ivuxolimab in advanced cancers. This clone was seen a single time. This CDR3 has 15 amino acids. Trimming cost V 6 bases and J 0 bases, with 12 bases left between them. Germline V lookup: CDR1 SNHLY, CDR2 FYNNEI. Measured with immunoSEQ multiplex PCR; TCRdb has only the in-frame clones, and not every one. Of about 61,000 clones in the sample, approximately 90% are singletons; the top ten hold around a sixth. Source: CD4+ or CD8+ T cells sorted from blood, taken in a trial of the OX40 agonist ivuxolimab. The source is an adult with an advanced solid tumor such as melanoma, head and neck, liver or kidney cancer. This chain joins TRBV2 and TRBJ1-3, with D maybe TRBD1 (5 bases). CDR3 in DNA: TGTGCCAGCAGACTAGACAGCAGCTCTGGAAACACCATATATTTT. It is translated as CASRLDSSSGNTIYF.